This is a list of T cell receptor beta chains from one sample in a study of T cell changes during pregnancy in multiple sclerosis. The table came from immunoSEQ multiplex PCR; TCRdb's copy has only in-frame clones and leaves some out. Among about 59,000 clones listed, roughly 90% were seen once. The specimen was peripheral blood, collected in the third trimester of pregnancy. These receptor sequences come from a female donor in good health, enrolled as a control in a pregnancy study. Each CDR3 is given with its conserved first and last residue. D genes are given only for firm matches. Clone sizes are given selectively: once, few, many, or a class where the clone is expanded.

d_call j_call clone_size v_call cdr3_nt cdr3_aa
- TRBJ1-1 - TRBV7-9 TGTGCCAGCAGCACCCCGAATAGGGGCGCGACTGAAGCTTTCTTT CASSTPNRGATEAFF
- TRBJ2-5 - TRBV11-2 TGTGCCAGCAGCTTACTAGAGGGGGAAGAGACCCAGTACTTC CASSLLEGEETQYF
TRBD1 TRBJ1-1 - TRBV9 TGTGCCAGCAGCACCCTTGGACAGGACAACACTGAAGCTTTCTTT CASSTLGQDNTEAFF
- TRBJ2-4 - TRBV7-3 TGTGCCAGCAGCTTAAGACGAGAGGGGGTGCAAAACATTCAGTACTTC CASSLRREGVQNIQYF
TRBD1 TRBJ1-2 - TRBV9 TGTGCCAGCAGCGTAGTCCCTGCAGGGGGTGCTGGCTACACCTTC CASSVVPAGGAGYTF
TRBD1 TRBJ1-2 - TRBV19 TGTGCCAGTAGTATAACAGCGCGACAGGGAGTAGCTAACTATGGCTACACCTTC CASSITARQGVANYGYTF
- TRBJ2-1 once TRBV29-1 TGCAGCGTGGGGACTTCCAGTGAGCAGTTCTTC CSVGTSSEQFF
- TRBJ1-5 - TRBV19 TGTGCCAGTAGTATAACAGGGACCGCCAATCAGCCCCAGCATTTT CASSITGTANQPQHF
TRBD1 TRBJ1-1 - TRBV19 TGTGCCAGTAGGGCTCTGCGTCAGGGGGCGAACACTGAAGCTTTCTTT CASRALRQGANTEAFF
- TRBJ1-1 - TRBV7-9 TGTGCCAGCAGCCGGGGAGGGAACCCTGAAGCTTTCTTT CASSRGGNPEAFF
- TRBJ2-5 - TRBV5-6 TGTGCCAGCAGCTTTTCGTGGCAAGAAGAGACCCAGTACTTC CASSFSWQEETQYF
- TRBJ1-2 - TRBV18 TGTGCCAGCTCACCAGGGCCAGGAGGCGTTGGCTACACCTTC CASSPGPGGVGYTF
TRBD2 TRBJ2-2 - TRBV5-1 TGCGCCAGCAGCCCCCAGGTAGCGGGAGTGGGGACCGGGGAGCTGTTTTTT CASSPQVAGVGTGELFF
- TRBJ2-3 - TRBV11-1 TGTGCCAGCAGCTTAATGTACGGCGGGCACACAGATACGCAGTATTTT CASSLMYGGHTDTQYF
- TRBJ1-1 - TRBV7-9 TGTGCCAGCAGCTCCCAGGTTGACACTGAAGCTTTCTTT CASSSQVDTEAFF
- TRBJ2-3 - TRBV30 TGTGCCTGGACAGGGACGGGGGATGGGGATACGCAGTATTTT CAWTGTGDGDTQYF
TRBD1 TRBJ2-6 - TRBV7-9 TGTGCCAGCAGCTTAGCAACAGGGGGCTCCCCTGGGGCCAACGTCCTGACTTTC CASSLATGGSPGANVLTF
TRBD1 TRBJ1-6 - TRBV7-9 TGTGCCAGCAGCCCGGAGCGGACAGGGGGCCTCTCCTATAATTCACCCCTCCACTTT CASSPERTGGLSYNSPLHF
- TRBJ1-2 - TRBV18 TGTGCCAGCTCACCAACTGAACTGAACTATGGCTACACCTTC CASSPTELNYGYTF
TRBD1 TRBJ2-3 medium-sized TRBV6-4 TGTGCCAGCAGTGGGACAGGGGGCGCAGATACGCAGTATTTT CASSGTGGADTQYF
- TRBJ1-4 - TRBV25-1 TGTGCCAGCAGTGAAGCGTATGAAAAACTGTTTTTT CASSEAYEKLFF
TRBD1 TRBJ1-5 once TRBV30 TGTGCCTGGAGTGTACCAGGGGGCGGTCAGCCCCAGCATTTT CAWSVPGGGQPQHF
TRBD2 TRBJ2-7 - TRBV6-1 TGTGCCAGCAGTGAACCCTGGCTAGCGGCCTCCTACGAGCAGTACTTC CASSEPWLAASYEQYF
- TRBJ1-2 - TRBV27 TGTGCCAGCAGTTTGAAACCCACAGGGTATGGTAACTATGGCTACACCTTC CASSLKPTGYGNYGYTF
TRBD2 TRBJ2-2 once TRBV7-6 TGTGCCAGCAGCTTAGTTTCGGCTAGCGGGAGCGCCGGGGAGCTGTTTTTT CASSLVSASGSAGELFF
- TRBJ1-3 - TRBV2 TGTGCCACCACGAATGACATCTCTGGAAACACCATATATTTT CATTNDISGNTIYF
TRBD2 TRBJ2-2 - TRBV12-5 TGTGCTAGTGGTTTGGCCCGGGGACTAGCGGGAGGTCTTGGGGAGCTGTTTTTT CASGLARGLAGGLGELFF
TRBD1 TRBJ1-1 - TRBV7-8 TGTGCCAGCAGCTCCCAGACAGGGTTGAACACTGAAGCTTTCTTT CASSSQTGLNTEAFF
- TRBJ2-1 - TRBV9 TGTGCCAGCAGCGCCGGACTTGGCTACAATGAGCAGTTCTTC CASSAGLGYNEQFF
- TRBJ2-1 - TRBV2 TGTGCCTTTGGGGGGGCCCAGGTAGGGGAGCAGTTCTTC CAFGGAQVGEQFF
- TRBJ1-5 - TRBV15 TGTGCCACCAGCAGAGATCCCGGGGGAAGGGCCAATCAGCCCCAGCATTTT CATSRDPGGRANQPQHF
- TRBJ2-5 - TRBV13 TGTGCCAGCAGCACGCTACAGGGAGACGAGGGAGAGACCCAGTACTTC CASSTLQGDEGETQYF
TRBD2 TRBJ2-3 - TRBV6-4 TGTGCCAGCAGTCGACTAGCGGGAGGCACAGATACGCAGTATTTT CASSRLAGGTDTQYF
- TRBJ1-1 - TRBV7-6 TGTGCCAGCAAACTCCGTCCGGGGACTGACACTGAAGCTTTCTTT CASKLRPGTDTEAFF
- TRBJ1-5 once TRBV6-5 TGTGCCAGCAGTTCGTTAAATCAGCCCCAGCATTTT CASSSLNQPQHF
TRBD2 TRBJ2-1 - TRBV5-1 TGCGCCAGCAGCTTAACTAGCGGCCTAAACAATGAGCAGTTCTTC CASSLTSGLNNEQFF
- TRBJ2-2 - TRBV5-1 TGCGCCAGCAGCTTGGAACCAGGAAGGGAGCTGTTTTTT CASSLEPGRELFF
- TRBJ1-5 - TRBV28 TGTGCCAGCAGTTTCACGACAGGCGGCAATCAGCCCCAGCATTTT CASSFTTGGNQPQHF